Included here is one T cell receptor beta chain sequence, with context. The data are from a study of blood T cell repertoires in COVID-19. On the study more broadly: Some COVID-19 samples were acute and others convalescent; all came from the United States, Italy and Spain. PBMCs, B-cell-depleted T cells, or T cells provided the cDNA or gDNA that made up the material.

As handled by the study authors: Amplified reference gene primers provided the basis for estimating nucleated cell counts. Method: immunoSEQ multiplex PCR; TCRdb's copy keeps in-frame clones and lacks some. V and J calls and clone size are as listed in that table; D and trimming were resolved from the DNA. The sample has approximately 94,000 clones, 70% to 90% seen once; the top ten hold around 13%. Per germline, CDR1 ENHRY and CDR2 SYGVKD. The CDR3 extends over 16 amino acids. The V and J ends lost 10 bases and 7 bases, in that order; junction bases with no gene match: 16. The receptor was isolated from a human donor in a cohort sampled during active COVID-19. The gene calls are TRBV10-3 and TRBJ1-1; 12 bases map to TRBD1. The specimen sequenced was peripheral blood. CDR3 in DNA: TGTGCCACGACACCGGGACAGGGGGCGCGGTGGGGTGAAGCTTTCTTT. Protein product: CATTPGQGARWGEAFF.